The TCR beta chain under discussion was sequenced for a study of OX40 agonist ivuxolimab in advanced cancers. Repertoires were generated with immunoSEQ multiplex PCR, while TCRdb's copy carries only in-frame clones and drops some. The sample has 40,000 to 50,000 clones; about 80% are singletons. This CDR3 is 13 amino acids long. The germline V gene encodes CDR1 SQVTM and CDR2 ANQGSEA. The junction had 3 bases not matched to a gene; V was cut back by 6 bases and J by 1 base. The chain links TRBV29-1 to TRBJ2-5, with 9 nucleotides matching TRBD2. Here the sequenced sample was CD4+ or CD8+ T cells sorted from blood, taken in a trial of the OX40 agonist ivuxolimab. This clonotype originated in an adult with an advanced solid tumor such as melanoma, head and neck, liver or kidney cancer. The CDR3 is CSVSGGSQETQYF. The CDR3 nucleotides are TGCAGCGTAAGCGGGGGGAGCCAAGAGACCCAGTACTTC. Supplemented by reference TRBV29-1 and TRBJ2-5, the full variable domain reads SAVISQKPSRDICQRGTSLTIQCQVDSQVTMMFWYRQQPGQSLTLIATANQGSEATYESGFVIDKFPISRPNLTFSTLTVSNMSPEDSSIYLCSVSGGSQETQYFGPGTRLLVL.